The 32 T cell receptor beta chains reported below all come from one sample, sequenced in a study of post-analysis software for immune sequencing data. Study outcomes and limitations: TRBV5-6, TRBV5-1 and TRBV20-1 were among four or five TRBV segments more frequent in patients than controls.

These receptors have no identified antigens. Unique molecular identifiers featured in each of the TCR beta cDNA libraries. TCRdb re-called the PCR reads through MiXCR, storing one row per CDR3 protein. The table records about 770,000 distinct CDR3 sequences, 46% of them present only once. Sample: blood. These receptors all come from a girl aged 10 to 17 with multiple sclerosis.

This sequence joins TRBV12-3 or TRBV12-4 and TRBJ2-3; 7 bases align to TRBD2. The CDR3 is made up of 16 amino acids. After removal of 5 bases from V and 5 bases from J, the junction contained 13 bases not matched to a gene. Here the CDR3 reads CASSPRTSGNGDTQYF. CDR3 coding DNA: TGTGCCAGCAGTCCCCGGACCAGCGGGAATGGAGATACGCAGTATTTT.

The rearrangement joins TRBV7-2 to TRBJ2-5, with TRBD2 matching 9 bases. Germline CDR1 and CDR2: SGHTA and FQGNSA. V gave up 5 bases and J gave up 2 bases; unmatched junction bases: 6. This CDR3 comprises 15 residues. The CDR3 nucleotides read TGTGCCAGCAGCGCGCTGAGCGGGAGGCAAGAGACCCAGTACTTC. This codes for CASSALSGRQETQYF. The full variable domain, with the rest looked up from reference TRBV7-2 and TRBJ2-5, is GAGVSQSPSNKVTEKGKDVELRCDPISGHTALYWYRQSLGQGLEFLIYFQGNSAPDKSGLPSDRFSAERTGGSVSTLTIQRTQQEDSAVYLCASSALSGRQETQYFGPGTRLLVL.

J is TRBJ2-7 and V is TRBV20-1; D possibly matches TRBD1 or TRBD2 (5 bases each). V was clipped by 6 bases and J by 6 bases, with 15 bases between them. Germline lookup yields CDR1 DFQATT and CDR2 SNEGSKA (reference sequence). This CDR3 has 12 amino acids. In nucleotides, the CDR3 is TGCAGTGCCATCCACTCGGGGACCGAGCAGTACTTC. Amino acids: CSAIHSGTEQYF.

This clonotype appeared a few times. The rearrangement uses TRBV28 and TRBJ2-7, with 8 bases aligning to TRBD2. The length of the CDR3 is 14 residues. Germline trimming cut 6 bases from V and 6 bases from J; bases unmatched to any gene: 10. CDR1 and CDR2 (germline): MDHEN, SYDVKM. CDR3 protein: CASRLAGPGGEQYF. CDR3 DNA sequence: TGTGCCAGCAGATTAGCGGGGCCCGGCGGCGAGCAGTACTTC.

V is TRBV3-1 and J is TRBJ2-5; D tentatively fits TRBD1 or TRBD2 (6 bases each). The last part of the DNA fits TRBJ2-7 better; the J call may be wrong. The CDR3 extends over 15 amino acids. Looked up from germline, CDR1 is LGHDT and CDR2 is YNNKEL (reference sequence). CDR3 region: CASSQVIRGGYEQYF. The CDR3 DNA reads TGTGCCAGCAGCCAAGTAATCAGGGGAGGTTACGAGCAGTACTTC.

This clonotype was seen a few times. In nucleotides, the CDR3 is TGTGCCAGCAGCTTAGGACGCCCCCCAGCAAATGAGCAGTTCTTC. Encoded protein: CASSLGRPPANEQFF. The rearrangement links TRBV7-2 to TRBJ2-1, with D unresolved. Germline CDR1 is SGHTA and CDR2 is FQGNSA. The CDR3 has 15 residues. V lost 1 base, J lost 7 bases, and 14 bases lay in between.

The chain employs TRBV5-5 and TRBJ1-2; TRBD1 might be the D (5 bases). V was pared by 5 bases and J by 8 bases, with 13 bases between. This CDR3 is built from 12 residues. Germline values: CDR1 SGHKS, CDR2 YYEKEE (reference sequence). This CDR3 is CASSLDSAGYTF. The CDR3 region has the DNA TGTGCCAGCAGTTTAGACAGCGCCGGCTACACCTTC. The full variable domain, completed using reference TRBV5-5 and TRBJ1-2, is DAGVTQSPTHLIKTRGQQVTLRCSPISGHKSVSWYQQVLGQGPQFIFQYYEKEERGRGNFPDRFSARQFPNYSSELNVNALLLGDSALYLCASSLDSAGYTFGSGTRLTVV.

In DNA, the CDR3 is TGTGCCAGCAAGTTCAGAATTAGCACCGGGGAGCTGTTTTTT. This codes for CASKFRISTGELFF. This sequence joins TRBV11-1 and TRBJ2-2; D not certain. CDR3 length: 14 amino acids. V dropped 7 bases and J dropped 4 bases, with 13 bases sitting between them. CDR1 and CDR2 from the germline V gene are SGHAT and FQDESV (reference sequence).

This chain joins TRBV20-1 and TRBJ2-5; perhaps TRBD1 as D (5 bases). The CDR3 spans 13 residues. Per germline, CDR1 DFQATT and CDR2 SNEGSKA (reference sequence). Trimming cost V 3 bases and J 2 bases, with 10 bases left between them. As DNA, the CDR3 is TGCAGTGCTAGTAAGACAGTACAAGAGACCCAGTACTTC. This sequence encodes CSASKTVQETQYF.

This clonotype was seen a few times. CDR3 protein: CASSLAQAEKLFF. The CDR3, as DNA: TGTGCCAGCAGCTTAGCACAGGCCGAAAAACTGTTTTTT. This rearrangement joins TRBV7-9 to TRBJ1-4; TRBD1 might be the D (5 bases). Germline V gene lookup returns CDR1 SEHNR and CDR2 FQNEAQ (reference sequence). This CDR3 is built from 13 residues. Trimming shortened V by 0 bases and J by 8 bases, and 7 bases separated the two germline ends.

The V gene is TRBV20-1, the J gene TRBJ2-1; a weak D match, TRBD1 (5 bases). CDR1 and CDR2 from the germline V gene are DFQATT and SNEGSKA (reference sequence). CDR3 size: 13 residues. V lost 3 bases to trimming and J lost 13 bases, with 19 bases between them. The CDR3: CSASMARAETQFF. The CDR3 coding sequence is TGCAGTGCTAGTATGGCCAGGGCTGAGACCCAGTTCTTC.

The DNA of the CDR3 is TGTGCCAGCAGTCGGAGTAGCGGAGTATCCTACGAGCAGTACTTC. Translation: CASSRSSGVSYEQYF. This chain joins TRBV27 and TRBJ2-5; D may be TRBD2 (6 bases). The J call may be mistaken, given a closer DNA end match to TRBJ2-7. Germline values: CDR1 MNHEY, CDR2 SMNVEV (reference sequence). This CDR3 contains 15 residues.

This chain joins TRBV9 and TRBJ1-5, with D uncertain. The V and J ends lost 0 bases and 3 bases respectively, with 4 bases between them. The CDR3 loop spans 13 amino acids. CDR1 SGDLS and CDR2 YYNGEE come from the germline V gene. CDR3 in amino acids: CASSVGHNQPQHF. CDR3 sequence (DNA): TGTGCCAGCAGCGTAGGCCACAATCAGCCCCAGCATTTT.

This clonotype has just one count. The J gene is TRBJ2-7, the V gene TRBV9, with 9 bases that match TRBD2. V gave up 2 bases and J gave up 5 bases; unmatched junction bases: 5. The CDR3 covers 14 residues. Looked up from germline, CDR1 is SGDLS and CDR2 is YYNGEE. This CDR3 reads CASSVSGRSHEQYF. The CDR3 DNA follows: TGTGCCAGCAGCGTTAGCGGGAGAAGCCACGAGCAGTACTTC.

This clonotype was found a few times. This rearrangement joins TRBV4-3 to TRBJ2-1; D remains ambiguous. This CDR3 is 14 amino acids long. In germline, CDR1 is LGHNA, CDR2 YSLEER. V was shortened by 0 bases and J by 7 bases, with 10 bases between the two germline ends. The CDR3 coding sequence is TGCGCCAGCAGCCAAGAGGGCCGTAGGAATGAGCAGTTCTTC. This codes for CASSQEGRRNEQFF.

The CDR3: CASSYYLHNEQFF. CDR3 sequence (DNA): TGTGCCAGCAGCTACTACCTCCACAATGAGCAGTTCTTC. V and J are TRBV7-9 and TRBJ2-1; D is unclear. The CDR3 runs 13 residues. Germline V CDR1 and CDR2: SEHNR, FQNEAQ (reference sequence). Trimming stripped 4 bases from V and 5 bases from J, with 9 bases between.

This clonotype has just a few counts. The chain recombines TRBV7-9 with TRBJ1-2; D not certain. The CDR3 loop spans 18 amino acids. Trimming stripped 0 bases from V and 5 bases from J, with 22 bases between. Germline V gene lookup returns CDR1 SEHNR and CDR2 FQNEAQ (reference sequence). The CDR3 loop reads CASSLAGGDTPDLYGYTF. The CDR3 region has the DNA TGTGCCAGCAGCTTAGCGGGAGGAGACACGCCCGACCTTTATGGCTACACCTTC.

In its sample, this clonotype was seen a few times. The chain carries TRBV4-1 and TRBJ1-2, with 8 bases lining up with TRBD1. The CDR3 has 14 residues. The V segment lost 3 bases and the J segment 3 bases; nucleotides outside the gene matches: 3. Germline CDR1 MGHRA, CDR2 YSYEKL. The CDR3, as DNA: TGCGCCAGCAGCCATGTGGACAGGGACTATGGCTACACCTTC. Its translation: CASSHVDRDYGYTF.

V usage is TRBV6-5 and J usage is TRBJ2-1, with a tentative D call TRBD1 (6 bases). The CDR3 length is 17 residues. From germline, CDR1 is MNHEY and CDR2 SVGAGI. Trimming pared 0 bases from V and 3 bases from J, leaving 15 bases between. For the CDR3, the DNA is TGTGCCAGCAGTTACTCGAAAGGACAGAGTTTCTACAATGAGCAGTTCTTC. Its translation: CASSYSKGQSFYNEQFF.

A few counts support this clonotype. The CDR3 sequence: CASNRLAGGSEQFF. In DNA, the CDR3 is TGTGCCAGCAACCGTCTAGCGGGAGGGTCTGAGCAGTTCTTC. The chain links TRBV11-2 to TRBJ2-1, with TRBD2 identical over 12 bases. The germline CDR1 and CDR2 sequences are SGHAT and FQNNGV. J gave up 9 bases and V 7 bases, and 7 bases lay outside the gene matches. The CDR3 consists of 14 residues. Filled out from reference TRBV11-2 and TRBJ2-1, the complete variable domain reads EAGVAQSPRYKIIEKRQSVAFWCNPISGHATLYWYQQILGQGPKLLIQFQNNGVVDDSQLPKDRFSAERLKGVDSTLKIQPAKLEDSAVYLCASNRLAGGSEQFFGPGTRLTVL.

CDR3 DNA sequence: TGTGCCAGCAATTCCCAGCGGGAGGCCGGGGAGACCCAGTACTTC. Its translation: CASNSQREAGETQYF. This chain uses TRBV12-3 or TRBV12-4 with TRBJ2-5; TRBD2 agrees at 9 bases. J gave up 5 bases and V 7 bases, and 11 bases lay outside the gene matches. The CDR3 extends over 15 amino acids.

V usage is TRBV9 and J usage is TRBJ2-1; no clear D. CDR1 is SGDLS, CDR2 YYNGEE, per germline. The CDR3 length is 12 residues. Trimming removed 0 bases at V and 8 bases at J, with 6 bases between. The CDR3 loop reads CASSVVADEQFF. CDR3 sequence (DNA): TGTGCCAGCAGCGTAGTGGCGGATGAGCAGTTCTTC.

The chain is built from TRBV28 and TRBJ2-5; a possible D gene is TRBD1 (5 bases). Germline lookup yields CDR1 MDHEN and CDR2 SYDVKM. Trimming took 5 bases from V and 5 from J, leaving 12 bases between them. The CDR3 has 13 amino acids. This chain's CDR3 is CASSITGRETQYF. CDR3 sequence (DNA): TGTGCCAGCAGTATAACAGGTCGGGAGACCCAGTACTTC.

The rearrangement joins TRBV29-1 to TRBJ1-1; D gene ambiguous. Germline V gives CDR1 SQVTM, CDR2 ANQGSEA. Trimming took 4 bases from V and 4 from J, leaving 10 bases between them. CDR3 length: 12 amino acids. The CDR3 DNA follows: TGCAGCGTTGCTCGGGAGGGCACTGAAGCTTTCTTT. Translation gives CSVAREGTEAFF.

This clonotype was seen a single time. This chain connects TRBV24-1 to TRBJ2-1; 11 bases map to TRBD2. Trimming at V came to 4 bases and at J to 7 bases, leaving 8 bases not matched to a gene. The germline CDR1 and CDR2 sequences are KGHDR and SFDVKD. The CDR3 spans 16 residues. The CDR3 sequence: CATSDYTSGSGNEQFF. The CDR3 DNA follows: TGTGCCACCAGTGACTACACTAGCGGGAGCGGGAATGAGCAGTTCTTC.

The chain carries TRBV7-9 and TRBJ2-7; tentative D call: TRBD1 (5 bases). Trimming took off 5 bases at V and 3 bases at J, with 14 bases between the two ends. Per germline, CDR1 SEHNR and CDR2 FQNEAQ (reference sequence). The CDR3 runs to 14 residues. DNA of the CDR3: TGTGCCAGCAGCCCGGAGACAGCCGACTACGAGCAGTACTTC. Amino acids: CASSPETADYEQYF.

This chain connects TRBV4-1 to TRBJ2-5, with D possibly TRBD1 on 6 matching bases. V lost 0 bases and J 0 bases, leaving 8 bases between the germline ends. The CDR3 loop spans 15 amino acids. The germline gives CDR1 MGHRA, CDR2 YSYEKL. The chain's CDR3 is CASSQERGYQETQYF. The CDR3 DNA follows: TGCGCCAGCAGCCAAGAGAGGGGGTACCAAGAGACCCAGTACTTC.

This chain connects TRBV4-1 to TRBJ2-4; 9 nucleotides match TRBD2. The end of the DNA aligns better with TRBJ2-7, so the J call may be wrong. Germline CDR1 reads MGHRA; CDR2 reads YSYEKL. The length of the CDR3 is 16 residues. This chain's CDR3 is CASSQKGLANSYEQYF. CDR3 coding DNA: TGCGCCAGCAGCCAAAAAGGACTAGCGAATTCCTACGAGCAGTACTTC.

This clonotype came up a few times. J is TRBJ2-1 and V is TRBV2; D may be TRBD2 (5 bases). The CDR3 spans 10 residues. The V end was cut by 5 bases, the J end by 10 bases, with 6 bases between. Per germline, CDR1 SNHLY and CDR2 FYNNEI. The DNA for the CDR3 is TGTGCCAGCAGTCCGGGAGAGCAGTTCTTC. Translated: CASSPGEQFF.

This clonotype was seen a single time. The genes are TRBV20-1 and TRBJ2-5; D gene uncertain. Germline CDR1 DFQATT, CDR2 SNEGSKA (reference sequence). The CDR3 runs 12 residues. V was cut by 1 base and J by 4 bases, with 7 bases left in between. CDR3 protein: CSARAPRETQYF. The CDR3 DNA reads TGCAGTGCTAGAGCCCCCAGAGAGACCCAGTACTTC.

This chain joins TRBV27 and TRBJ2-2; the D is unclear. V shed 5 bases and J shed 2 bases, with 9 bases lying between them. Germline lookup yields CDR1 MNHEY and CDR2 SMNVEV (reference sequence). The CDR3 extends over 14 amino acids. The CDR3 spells CASSPLPNTGELFF. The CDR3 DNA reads TGTGCCAGCAGTCCACTTCCAAACACCGGGGAGCTGTTTTTT.

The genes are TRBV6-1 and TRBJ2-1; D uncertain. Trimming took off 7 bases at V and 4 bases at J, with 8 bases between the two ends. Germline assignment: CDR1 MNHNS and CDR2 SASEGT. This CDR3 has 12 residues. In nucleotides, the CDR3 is TGTGCCAGCAAGACGTTTTACAATGAGCAGTTCTTC. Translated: CASKTFYNEQFF.